These 6 T cell receptor beta chains originate from one sample sequenced in a study of blood T cell repertoires in COVID-19. Data came from immunoSEQ multiplex PCR; TCRdb stores just in-frame clones and leaves some out. The sample has about 120,000 clones, roughly four fifths seen once. Material for sequencing was peripheral blood. These receptors came from an older woman with acute or convalescent COVID-19.

This clone showed up just once. The chain recombines TRBV27 with TRBJ1-2; 8 bases align to TRBD1. The V gene's germline CDR1 is MNHEY and CDR2 SMNVEV (reference sequence). The V gene end was trimmed by 6 bases and the J gene end by 4 bases; junction bases not matched to a gene: 10. There are 15 residues in the CDR3. CDR3 in amino acids: CASRSLTGALYGYTF. The CDR3 DNA sequence: TGTGCCAGCAGGTCGCTGACAGGGGCCCTCTATGGCTACACCTTC.

The CDR3 DNA follows: TGTGCCAGCAGTTACGGGGGCCCTTACAATGAGCAGTTCTTC. This sequence encodes CASSYGGPYNEQFF. V usage is TRBV6-2 or TRBV6-3 and J usage is TRBJ2-1; weak D call: TRBD1 (6 bases). The CDR3 spans 14 residues. V lost 2 bases to trimming and J lost 4 bases, with 9 bases between them. CDR1 and CDR2 from the germline V gene are MNHEY and SVGEGT.

The chain employs TRBV2 and TRBJ2-2; D is perhaps TRBD1 (5 bases). The CDR3 sequence is 14 residues long. V was shortened by 4 bases and J by 1 base, with 7 bases between the two germline ends. Per the germline V gene, CDR1 is SNHLY and CDR2 is FYNNEI. CDR3 DNA sequence: TGTGCCAGCAGTGCCGGACAGAACACCGGGGAGCTGTTTTTT. Translation gives CASSAGQNTGELFF.

This clone was observed a few times. V and J are TRBV5-6 and TRBJ1-5; the match to TRBD1 covers 7 bases. CDR1 SGHDT and CDR2 YYEEEE come from the germline V gene. V gave up 2 bases and J gave up 7 bases; unmatched junction bases: 3. This CDR3 comprises 13 residues. Written as DNA, the CDR3 is TGTGCCAGCAGCTTCGACAGGGAACAGCCCCAGCATTTT. Amino acid sequence: CASSFDREQPQHF.

This rearrangement joins TRBV3-1 (or the pseudogene TRBV3-2) to TRBJ2-3; 8 bases map to TRBD2. This CDR3 is built from 16 residues. V lost 1 base and J lost 1; bases outside the gene matches: 4. The germline gives CDR1 LGHDT, CDR2 YNNKEL (reference sequence). The CDR3 sequence is CASSQVGRGGTDTQYF. CDR3 bases: TGTGCCAGCAGCCAAGTTGGGCGGGGGGGCACAGATACGCAGTATTTT.

This clone has only one observation. CDR3 region: CASSSRGSGYTF. CDR3 sequence (DNA): TGTGCCAGCAGCTCGCGCGGTAGTGGCTACACCTTC. The chain carries TRBV11-2 and TRBJ1-2; D remains unclear. V was clipped by 4 bases and J by 7 bases, with 10 bases between them. There are 12 residues in the CDR3. From germline, CDR1 is SGHAT and CDR2 FQNNGV.